Listed below are T cell receptor beta chains from one sample, sequenced in a study of radiotherapy plus CTLA-4 blockade in lung cancer. Repertoires were generated with immunoSEQ multiplex PCR, while TCRdb's copy carries only in-frame clones and drops some. The sample lists about 50,000 clones; about 85% were seen once. Material: peripheral blood, obtained from a patient treated with radiotherapy plus ipilimumab. Receptors were obtained from a human donor with non-small cell lung cancer whose response to radiotherapy plus ipilimumab could not be evaluated. Both conserved end residues are part of each CDR3. Fields, in order: D gene, J gene, V gene, CDR3 protein. D genes are given only for firm matches.

d_gene: NA
j_gene: TRBJ2-1
v_gene: TRBV6-1
CDR3aa: CASSDITSSYNEQFF

d_gene: NA
j_gene: TRBJ2-7
v_gene: TRBV18
CDR3aa: CASSPTQGTYEQYF

d_gene: NA
j_gene: TRBJ1-3
v_gene: TRBV11-1
CDR3aa: CASSLYGGNSGNTIYF

d_gene: NA
j_gene: TRBJ2-1
v_gene: TRBV11-3
CDR3aa: CASSFAGLGTSDENEQFF

d_gene: NA
j_gene: TRBJ1-1
v_gene: TRBV6-5
CDR3aa: CASSYSGGRTNTEAFF

d_gene: NA
j_gene: TRBJ2-6
v_gene: TRBV19
CDR3aa: CASLGGQAGANVLTF

d_gene: TRBD2
j_gene: TRBJ2-1
v_gene: TRBV18
CDR3aa: CASSPPASGSSYNEQFF

d_gene: NA
j_gene: TRBJ1-2
v_gene: TRBV2
CDR3aa: CATPDDSPANYGYTF

d_gene: NA
j_gene: TRBJ1-1
v_gene: TRBV28
CDR3aa: CASQSGGRTEAFF

d_gene: NA
j_gene: TRBJ1-4
v_gene: TRBV28
CDR3aa: CASTGTNEKLFF

d_gene: TRBD1
j_gene: TRBJ2-3
v_gene: TRBV4-3
CDR3aa: CASSPQGAQIADTQYF

d_gene: NA
j_gene: TRBJ1-2
v_gene: TRBV5-6
CDR3aa: CASSLANRNYGYTF

d_gene: NA
j_gene: TRBJ1-1
v_gene: TRBV28
CDR3aa: CASSSPGKITEAFF

d_gene: TRBD1
j_gene: TRBJ2-7
v_gene: TRBV30
CDR3aa: CAWRDRGYEQYF

d_gene: TRBD1
j_gene: TRBJ1-4
v_gene: TRBV6-1
CDR3aa: CASFDRDRVEKLFF

d_gene: TRBD1
j_gene: TRBJ1-4
v_gene: TRBV28
CDR3aa: CASSKVTGGGEKLFF

d_gene: TRBD1
j_gene: TRBJ1-5
v_gene: TRBV19
CDR3aa: CASSSRGLGGNQPQHF

d_gene: TRBD2
j_gene: TRBJ2-3
v_gene: TRBV2
CDR3aa: CASRTLAGRDTDTQYF

d_gene: TRBD2
j_gene: TRBJ2-3
v_gene: TRBV4-3
CDR3aa: CASSQDRGLAGDDTQYF

d_gene: NA
j_gene: TRBJ1-2
v_gene: TRBV5-6
CDR3aa: CASSFGQSQNYGYTF

d_gene: NA
j_gene: TRBJ2-1
v_gene: TRBV29-1
CDR3aa: CSVYGGAKLYNEQFF

d_gene: TRBD1
j_gene: TRBJ1-2
v_gene: TRBV6-5
CDR3aa: CASLPTGGSYGYTF

d_gene: TRBD2
j_gene: TRBJ2-1
v_gene: TRBV7-9
CDR3aa: CASQGGSSYNEQFF

d_gene: NA
j_gene: TRBJ2-7
v_gene: TRBV5-8
CDR3aa: CASSHLPQGYEQYF

d_gene: NA
j_gene: TRBJ2-7
v_gene: TRBV28
CDR3aa: CASAQVRWAPQGFSYEQYF

d_gene: NA
j_gene: TRBJ1-1
v_gene: TRBV19
CDR3aa: CASSIGAGFRTEAFF

d_gene: NA
j_gene: TRBJ1-2
v_gene: TRBV18
CDR3aa: CASSPEREPYGYTF

d_gene: NA
j_gene: TRBJ2-7
v_gene: TRBV28
CDR3aa: CASSLSRARDEQYF

d_gene: NA
j_gene: TRBJ2-7
v_gene: TRBV11-2
CDR3aa: CASSLDATAFSYEQYF

d_gene: NA
j_gene: TRBJ1-2
v_gene: TRBV18
CDR3aa: CASSPSQGGYTF

d_gene: NA
j_gene: TRBJ1-1
v_gene: TRBV6-5
CDR3aa: CASRPSRGTEAFF

d_gene: NA
j_gene: TRBJ2-7
v_gene: TRBV30
CDR3aa: CAWSVGRSYEQYF

d_gene: NA
j_gene: TRBJ2-7
v_gene: TRBV28
CDR3aa: CASSPQGGVGEQYF

d_gene: NA
j_gene: TRBJ2-7
v_gene: TRBV4-1
CDR3aa: CASSQEMATSSSYEQYF

d_gene: NA
j_gene: TRBJ1-1
v_gene: TRBV15
CDR3aa: CATSRDRVEAFF

d_gene: NA
j_gene: TRBJ1-2
v_gene: TRBV19
CDR3aa: CASSNGPGKNGYTF

d_gene: NA
j_gene: TRBJ2-5
v_gene: TRBV28
CDR3aa: CASSLGGQQETQYF